A single sample is the source of the 7 T cell receptor beta chains below, sequenced in a study of T-cell reconstitution after alpha-beta-depleted transplantation in children. This sample's TCRbeta library carried unique molecular identifier barcodes. TCRdb recomputed calls from the PCR reads with MiXCR, one row per CDR3 protein. The sample shows tens of thousands of distinct CDR3 sequences, about a sixth of them seen only once. The sequencing used PBMCs, mostly from graft donor cells, collected 360 days after TCRalphabeta/CD19-depleted stem cell transplant. The receptors were gathered from a male patient aged 2 to 10 who had a stem cell transplant for acute lymphoblastic leukemia, so the T cells may come from the graft donor.

This clonotype was picked up a small number of times. J is TRBJ2-3 and V is TRBV11-3; 12 nucleotides align to TRBD2. This CDR3 contains 17 residues. Germline V gives CDR1 SGHNT, CDR2 YENEEA. Losses at the gene ends were 1 base for V and 5 bases for J; bases not matched to a gene: 7. The CDR3 DNA sequence: TGTGCCAGCAGCTTAGTTGGACTAGCGGGACGGGGAGATACGCAGTATTTT. Translation gives CASSLVGLAGRGDTQYF.

This sequence joins TRBV6-5 and TRBJ2-1; D is undetermined. The germline gives CDR1 MNHEY, CDR2 SVGAGI. CDR3 length: 17 residues. The V end was cut by 2 bases, the J end by 0 bases, with 14 bases between. The CDR3: CASSYRSARISYNEQFF. The CDR3 region has the DNA TGTGCCAGCAGTTACAGATCAGCACGAATCTCCTACAATGAGCAGTTCTTC.

This clonotype was counted ten times or more. V usage is TRBV12-3 or TRBV12-4 and J usage is TRBJ2-3, with no clear D. There are 15 residues in the CDR3. V lost 3 bases and J 0 bases, leaving 10 bases between the germline ends. This CDR3 reads CASSLDLASTDTQYF. CDR3 DNA sequence: TGTGCCAGCAGTTTGGACCTCGCTAGCACAGATACGCAGTATTTT.

This clonotype was found a few times. J is TRBJ2-7 and V is TRBV5-1, with 9 positions matching TRBD2. V shed 2 bases, J shed 1 base, and the junction held 7 bases outside the gene matches. Germline assignment: CDR1 SGHRS and CDR2 YFSETQ. There are 16 residues in the CDR3. CDR3 in amino acids: CASSLTGLARSYEQYF. The CDR3 DNA sequence: TGCGCCAGCAGCTTAACCGGACTAGCGAGGTCCTACGAGCAGTACTTC.

This clonotype has only a few counts. The chain employs TRBV18 and TRBJ1-3; no clear D gene. Per germline, CDR1 KGHSH and CDR2 LQKENI. Trimming took 6 bases from V and 5 from J, leaving 17 bases between them. The CDR3 totals 15 residues. The CDR3 region has the DNA TGTGCCAGCTCCCCTCGCGAGGGCGCTAGAAACACCATATATTTT. Translating gives CASSPREGARNTIYF.

This clonotype was seen only a few times. The chain has TRBV28 and TRBJ2-1; the match to TRBD1 covers 7 bases. The germline CDR1 and CDR2 sequences are MDHEN and SYDVKM. The CDR3 is made up of 17 amino acids. Trimming took 3 bases from V and 5 from J; bases not matched to a gene: 13. This CDR3 reads CASSFYSRGLNNNEQFF. The CDR3 coding sequence is TGTGCCAGCAGTTTTTACTCCAGGGGGTTAAACAACAATGAGCAGTTCTTC.

The CDR3 reads CASSQGVAGKYEQYF. CDR3 sequence (DNA): TGTGCCAGCAGTCAGGGGGTAGCGGGAAAATACGAGCAGTACTTC. This rearrangement joins TRBV27 to TRBJ2-7; D is perhaps TRBD2 (8 bases). Germline CDR1 reads MNHEY; CDR2 reads SMNVEV (reference sequence). V dropped 5 bases and J dropped 4 bases, with 18 bases sitting between them. The CDR3 length is 15 residues.